Listed below are T cell receptor beta chains from one sample, sequenced in a study of shared clonotypes between healthy human individuals. Profiled with immunoSEQ multiplex PCR; TCRdb holds only in-frame clones, not every one. Of about 2.1 million clones listed, 85% to 95% are singletons. The sequenced sample consisted of naive CD8+ T cells from PBMCs. These receptors originate from a man between 18 and 35 years old in good health. Some clones in this sample may be carry-over from other donors' samples. CDR3s include the opening cysteine and the closing phenylalanine or tryptophan. Each record gives: J gene, clone size, D gene, V gene, CDR3 DNA, CDR3 protein. The D gene is left open where the match is weak. Some rows mark clone size as missing; the rest say once, few, many or name a class of expanded clone.

>TRBJ2-5|-|-|TRBV4-3
TGCGCCAGCAGCCAAGGAGGTGGGCGAGAGACCCAGTACTTC
CASSQGGGRETQYF
>TRBJ2-1|-|-|TRBV6-5
TGTGCCAGCAGGGGCGGATCCTACAATGAGCAGTTCTTC
CASRGGSYNEQFF
>TRBJ2-1|-|-|TRBV19
TGTGCCAGTAATAGTGAGTACAATGAGCAGTTCTTC
CASNSEYNEQFF
>TRBJ2-3|-|TRBD1|TRBV27
TGTGCCAGCAGTTTCGGACAGGCGAACACAGATACGCAGTATTTT
CASSFGQANTDTQYF
>TRBJ2-3|-|-|TRBV9
TGTGCCAGCAGCGTTGCGCGGAGCACAGATACGCAGTATTTT
CASSVARSTDTQYF
>TRBJ2-1|-|-|TRBV11-1
TGTGCCAGCAGCTTACAACTAGGTGGTCTGGGGGATAGTCTCAATGAGCAGTTCTTC
CASSLQLGGLGDSLNEQFF
>TRBJ2-7|-|-|TRBV6-1
TGTGCCAGCAGGGCCACAGGGTCCTCCTACGAGCAGTACTTC
CASRATGSSYEQYF
>TRBJ2-7|once|TRBD1|TRBV27
TGTGCCAGCAGTCTGTTACCGGGACAGGGGATGTACGAGCAGTACTTC
CASSLLPGQGMYEQYF
>TRBJ2-7|-|-|TRBV7-9
TGTGCCAGCAGCTTACCCTCGTCCGACGAGCAGTACTTC
CASSLPSSDEQYF
>TRBJ1-1|few|-|TRBV5-6
TGTGCCAGCAGTTATTGGTTCGGGGCGGGAAATGAAGCTTTCTTT
CASSYWFGAGNEAFF
>TRBJ2-7|-|-|TRBV5-5
TGTGCCAGCAGCTTGTCGTACAGAGTATACGAGCAGTACTTC
CASSLSYRVYEQYF
>TRBJ1-1|few|-|TRBV27
TGTGCCAGCAGTACAGGGAGGAACACTGAAGCTTTCTTT
CASSTGRNTEAFF
>TRBJ2-1|-|-|TRBV6-6
TGTGCCACGGTCGGTGACAGGTATAGCGGTAGTGAGCAGTTCTTC
CATVGDRYSGSEQFF
>TRBJ2-3|-|-|TRBV5-1
TGCGCCAGCAAAAGGGATCGGTTGCAAACAGATACGCAGTATTTT
CASKRDRLQTDTQYF
>TRBJ2-6|-|-|TRBV9
TGTGCCAGCAGCGTAGTAGGGTCCTTTGGGGCCAACGTCCTGACTTTC
CASSVVGSFGANVLTF
>TRBJ2-1|-|-|TRBV7-9
TGTGCCAGCAGCTTAAAACAGGGAAACAATGAGCAGTTCTTC
CASSLKQGNNEQFF
>TRBJ2-7|once|TRBD2|TRBV5-1
TGCGCCAGCACGGGAGGGGGTTCGTACGAGCAGTACTTC
CASTGGGSYEQYF
>TRBJ2-2|-|-|TRBV2
TGTGCCAGCAGTGAAAGAGGGAGGACACCGAACACCGGGGAGCTGTTTTTT
CASSERGRTPNTGELFF
>TRBJ2-1|once|TRBD2|TRBV6-5
TGTGCCAGCAGTTACTCGATAGGACTAGCGACGAATGAGCAGTTCTTC
CASSYSIGLATNEQFF
>TRBJ2-7|-|-|TRBV7-9
TGTGCCAGCAGCTTAGTTGGCCCGACGGGGGAGCAGTACTTC
CASSLVGPTGEQYF
>TRBJ2-1|-|TRBD1|TRBV6-6
TGTGCCAGCAGTTACGGAGGACAGGGCGAGCAGTTCTTC
CASSYGGQGEQFF
>TRBJ2-1|-|TRBD2|TRBV4-1
TGCGCCAGCAGCCCAAAGCTGAGCGGGAGGGCCCTTTACAATGAGCAGTTCTTC
CASSPKLSGRALYNEQFF
>TRBJ1-5|-|TRBD1|TRBV27
TGTGCCAGCAGTAAACAGGGGGCTAATCAGCCCCAGCATTTT
CASSKQGANQPQHF
>TRBJ2-7|-|TRBD1|TRBV5-5
TGTGCCAGCAGCTTGGTGTCAGGGGGCTACGAGCAGTACTTC
CASSLVSGGYEQYF
>TRBJ2-7|-|-|TRBV21-1
TGTGCCAGCAGCAAAGATCGTGGGTGCCTACGGGAGTACGAGCAGTACTTC
CASSKDRGCLREYEQYF
>TRBJ2-1|-|TRBD2|TRBV7-9
TGTGCCAGCAGACCAGGACTAGCGGGAGGGCCCTCCCTTAGGAATGAGCAGTTCTTC
CASRPGLAGGPSLRNEQFF
>TRBJ1-4|-|TRBD1|TRBV7-2
TGTGCCACCCGAGAACCGGGACAGCGAGCCGAAAAACTGTTTTTT
CATREPGQRAEKLFF
>TRBJ1-5|-|TRBD1|TRBV15
TGTGCCACCAGCGGGGGACAGGGGTCAGGTCAGCCCCAGCATTTT
CATSGGQGSGQPQHF
>TRBJ2-7|-|TRBD2|TRBV28
TGTGCCAGCAGTCGGAGGCTAGCGGGAGATTTGTACGAGCAGTACTTC
CASSRRLAGDLYEQYF
>TRBJ2-3|once|-|TRBV9
TGTGCCAGCAGCGTTTGGGGAGTTGCAGCAGATACGCAGTATTTT
CASSVWGVAADTQYF
>TRBJ2-7|once|TRBD1|TRBV2
TGTGCCAGCGGACCGCCGGACAGGGGGCGGTACGAGCAGTACTTC
CASGPPDRGRYEQYF
>TRBJ2-1|-|TRBD2|TRBV7-9
TGTGCCAGCAGCTTAGCGGGAGGGCCTTACAATGAGCAGTTCTTC
CASSLAGGPYNEQFF
>TRBJ1-2|-|-|TRBV30
TGTGCCTGGAGTGTAGGGATCAACTATGGCTACACCTTC
CAWSVGINYGYTF
>TRBJ2-7|-|-|TRBV27
TGTGCCAGCAGTTACACGTCTGCAGGGATATATGACGAGCAGTACTTC
CASSYTSAGIYDEQYF
>TRBJ2-3|-|-|TRBV14
TGTGCCAGCGGGGGGAGTATGGGGGACCCCACAGATACGCAGTATTTT
CASGGSMGDPTDTQYF
>TRBJ2-2|-|-|TRBV18
TGTGCCAGCTCACCAACTGCCGGGGAGCTGTTTTTT
CASSPTAGELFF
>TRBJ2-1|-|TRBD2|TRBV6-6
TGTGCCAGCAGCTCGGCCGGGGGGGACAATGAGCAGTTCTTC
CASSSAGGDNEQFF
>TRBJ2-7|-|-|TRBV5-6
TGTGCCAGCAGCCCTGGAGCGTTATCCTACGAGCAGTACTTC
CASSPGALSYEQYF
>TRBJ2-1|-|-|TRBV6-5
TGTGCCAGCAGTTACGTTCGCGTTGGGACGACCAATGAGCAGTTCTTC
CASSYVRVGTTNEQFF
>TRBJ2-1|-|-|TRBV27
TGTGCCAGCAGTCTCCGGGGCCATGAGCAGTTCTTC
CASSLRGHEQFF
>TRBJ2-1|-|TRBD2|TRBV19
TGTGCCAGTAGTATGACCCTAGCGGGAGGCAATGAGCAGTTCTTC
CASSMTLAGGNEQFF
>TRBJ1-1|-|-|TRBV6-5
TGTGCCAGCAGTTTCAGGACGTTGAACACTGAAGCTTTCTTT
CASSFRTLNTEAFF
>TRBJ1-2|-|TRBD1|TRBV5-6
TGTGCCAGCAGCCATTCCAGAAGGACAGGACGCCACATGGACTATGGCTACACCTTC
CASSHSRRTGRHMDYGYTF
>TRBJ2-7|-|-|TRBV6-5
TGTGCCAGCAGTTACTCGCCCGGGGCCTACGAGCAGTACTTC
CASSYSPGAYEQYF
>TRBJ2-7|-|-|TRBV5-4
TGTGCCAGCAGCTTGGACGGCAGTTCCTACGAGCAGTACTTC
CASSLDGSSYEQYF
>TRBJ2-5|-|TRBD2|TRBV7-6
TGTGCCAGCAGCTTTTCTAGCGGGACCCAAGAGACCCAGTACTTC
CASSFSSGTQETQYF
>TRBJ2-5|-|-|TRBV19
TGTGCCAGTAAAAATGATACGGACCAAGAGACCCAGTACTTC
CASKNDTDQETQYF
>TRBJ2-7|-|-|TRBV27
TGTGCCAGCAGTCCCCAAATTGTATCGTCAGAGAACTACGAGCAGTACTTC
CASSPQIVSSENYEQYF
>TRBJ1-3|-|-|TRBV2
TGTGCCAGCAGCGGCTCTCGAGACACCATATATTTT
CASSGSRDTIYF
>TRBJ2-7|-|TRBD1|TRBV14
TGTGCCAGCAGCCAGCTGGGACAGGGCTACGAGCAGTACTTC
CASSQLGQGYEQYF